These T cell receptor beta chains were read from a single sample in a study of blood T cells in healthy people across ages. A single record per CDR3 protein comes from TCRdb applying MiXCR to the 5' RACE reads. This table has about 1 million distinct CDR3 sequences, 40% to 55% appearing once. The sample taken for sequencing was blood. The receptors come from a woman in her fifties or sixties in good health. The CDR3 runs from the conserved cysteine through the conserved F or W. D genes are given only for firm matches. Clone sizes are given selectively: once, few, many, or a class where the clone is expanded.

d_call j_call v_call clone_size cdr3_nt cdr3_aa
TRBD1 TRBJ1-1 TRBV27 NA TGTGCCAGCAGCAACCTCAAGGGACAGGGGGCTGCTGAAGCTTTCTTT CASSNLKGQGAAEAFF
NA TRBJ1-1 TRBV12-3/TRBV12-4 NA TGTGCCAGCAGTTATAAGGGATGGCGCACTGAAGCTTTCTTT CASSYKGWRTEAFF
NA TRBJ2-7 TRBV27 NA TGTGCCAGCAGTTTCTCCAGCGAATCTACGCAGCAGTACTTC CASSFSSESTQQYF
NA TRBJ2-5 TRBV7-9 NA TGTGCCAGCAGCTCCCTCGGGACACCCTACAATGAACAGTACTTC CASSSLGTPYNEQYF
NA TRBJ2-7 TRBV7-9 NA TGTGCCAGCAGCTCTTATGGGTACGAGCAGTACTTC CASSSYGYEQYF
NA TRBJ2-3 TRBV11-2 NA TGTGCCAGCAGCTTAGTAGCAGTCCCAGATACGCAGTATTTT CASSLVAVPDTQYF
NA TRBJ2-5 TRBV29-1 NA TGCAGCGTTGAAGGAGGACAACTCGTGGAGACCCAGTACTTC CSVEGGQLVETQYF
NA TRBJ2-5 TRBV29-1 NA TGCAGCGTTGAAGCCGATCTTACGGGCCAAGAGACCCAGTACTTC CSVEADLTGQETQYF
TRBD1 TRBJ1-4 TRBV20-1 few TGCAGTGCGCCGGACAGGTTCACTAATGAAAAACTGTTTTTT CSAPDRFTNEKLFF
NA TRBJ1-5 TRBV27 NA TGTGCCAGCAGCAGGGGTCGTTATCAGCCCCAGCATTTT CASSRGRYQPQHF
NA TRBJ2-3 TRBV2 NA TGTGCCAGCAGTGGACAGTACACAGATACGCAGTATTTT CASSGQYTDTQYF
NA TRBJ2-1 TRBV5-1 NA TGCGCCAGCAGCTTGGATAGCCCTAGCTCCTACAATGAGCAGTTCTTC CASSLDSPSSYNEQFF
NA TRBJ2-1 TRBV20-1 NA TGCAGTGCTCTACGACTAGTGGACCAAGAGACCCAGTTCTTC CSALRLVDQETQFF
NA TRBJ1-5 TRBV11-2 once TGTGCCAGCAGCTTCCACGGGGGCAATCAGCCCCAGCATTTT CASSFHGGNQPQHF
TRBD2 TRBJ2-7 TRBV29-1 once TGCAGCGTGTGGTTAGCGGGTGTTGGAGTCAACGAGCAGTACTTC CSVWLAGVGVNEQYF
NA TRBJ2-1 TRBV11-1 few TGTGCCAGCAGCTCCCTAGCAGAGAGCTCCTACAATGAGCAGTTCTTC CASSSLAESSYNEQFF
TRBD1 TRBJ2-7 TRBV30 NA TGTGCCTGGAGTGGGACAGGGGAGTTCTACGAGCAGTACTTC CAWSGTGEFYEQYF
NA TRBJ1-5 TRBV27 once TGTGCCAGCAGTCCGCCGGGATCGCGGGGCCCCCAGCATTTT CASSPPGSRGPQHF
NA TRBJ1-6 TRBV6-2/TRBV6-3 once TGTGCCAGCTATGGGGCGGAATCACCCCTCCACTTT CASYGAESPLHF
TRBD1 TRBJ1-1 TRBV10-3 NA TGTGCCATCAGTGAGTCTACAGGGGGGGACACTGAAGCTTTCTTT CAISESTGGDTEAFF
NA TRBJ2-7 TRBV30 NA TGTGCCTGGAGCGCCTCGGGGTACGAGCAGTACTTC CAWSASGYEQYF
NA TRBJ2-6 TRBV29-1 few TGCAGCGTTGTGGGCGCATACGACCAGTCCTCTGGGGCCAACGTCCTGACTTTC CSVVGAYDQSSGANVLTF
NA TRBJ2-3 TRBV2 NA TGTGCCAGCAGGGGAGGCGTGGCAGATACGCAGTATTTT CASRGGVADTQYF
TRBD2 TRBJ2-1 TRBV29-1 NA TGCAGCGTTCAAGGACTAGCAGCCCCGAGCTCCTACAATGAGCAGTTCTTC CSVQGLAAPSSYNEQFF
TRBD2 TRBJ2-5 TRBV11-2 NA TGTGCCAGCAGCCAGACAGGGGCAGAATGGGTTCTAGCGGGAGGGGGGGAGACCCAGTACTTC CASSQTGAEWVLAGGGETQYF
TRBD2 TRBJ2-1 TRBV12-3/TRBV12-4 few TGTGCCAGCAGTCCCGGACTAGCGAGGGAGCAGTTCTTC CASSPGLAREQFF
TRBD2 TRBJ2-5 TRBV7-3 many TGTGCCAGCAGCTTAACCGGGACTAGCGTCCAAGAGACCCAGTACTTC CASSLTGTSVQETQYF
TRBD2 TRBJ2-7 TRBV3-1 once TGTGCCAGCAGTCCCTTCACTAGCGGGAAGGGATACGAGCAGTACTTC CASSPFTSGKGYEQYF